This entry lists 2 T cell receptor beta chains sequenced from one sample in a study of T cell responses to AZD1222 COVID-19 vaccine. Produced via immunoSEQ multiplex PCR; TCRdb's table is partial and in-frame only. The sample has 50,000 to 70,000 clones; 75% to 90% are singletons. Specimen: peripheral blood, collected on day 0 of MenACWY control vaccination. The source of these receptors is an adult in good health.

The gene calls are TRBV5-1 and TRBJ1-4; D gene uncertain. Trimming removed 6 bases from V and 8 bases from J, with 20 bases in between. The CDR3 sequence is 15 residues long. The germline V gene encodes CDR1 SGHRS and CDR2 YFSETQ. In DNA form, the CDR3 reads TGCGCCAGCACCCCAGGCTCCCAGGTCGGCGAAAAACTGTTTTTT. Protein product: CASTPGSQVGEKLFF.

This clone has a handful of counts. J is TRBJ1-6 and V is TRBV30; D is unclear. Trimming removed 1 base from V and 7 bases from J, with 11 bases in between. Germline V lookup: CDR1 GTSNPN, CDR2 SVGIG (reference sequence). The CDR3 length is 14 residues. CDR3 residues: CAWSGQLGNSPLHF. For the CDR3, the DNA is TGTGCCTGGAGTGGTCAGTTGGGGAATTCACCCCTCCACTTT.